This TCR beta chain stems from a study of blood T cell repertoires in COVID-19. TCRdb keeps only in-frame clones here, not all; method: immunoSEQ multiplex PCR. The repertoire has about 190,000 clones, roughly nine tenths of them found once; the top ten carry less than 1.5%. V dropped 3 bases and J dropped 5 bases, with 10 bases sitting between them. Per germline, CDR1 SGHTA and CDR2 FQGNSA. This CDR3 spans 14 amino acids. The chain employs TRBV7-2 and TRBJ2-2; D is possibly TRBD1 (6 bases). The sample consisted of peripheral blood. This receptor was identified in a man aged 25 to 40 with acute or convalescent COVID-19. CDR3 nucleotide sequence: TGTGCCAGCAGCTTCGGAAGGGGGACCGGGGAGCTGTTTTTT. Protein: CASSFGRGTGELFF.